The 28 T cell receptor beta chains below were found in one sample sequenced in a study of blood T cell repertoires in COVID-19. Sequenced by immunoSEQ multiplex PCR; TCRdb stores in-frame clones only, minus some. The sample lists about 76,000 clones, about 90% occurring once. The sequencing sample was made of peripheral blood. The receptors here all came from a woman in her forties or fifties in a cohort sampled during active COVID-19.

This chain joins TRBV6-5 and TRBJ1-1; no clear D. From germline, CDR1 is MNHEY and CDR2 SVGAGI. Trimming removed 2 bases at V and 1 base at J, with 5 bases between. The length of the CDR3 is 13 residues. CDR3 protein: CASSYAGNTEAFF. Written as DNA, the CDR3 is TGTGCCAGCAGTTACGCAGGGAACACTGAAGCTTTCTTT.

The chain carries TRBV7-3 and TRBJ2-1; TRBD1 aligns across 8 bases. The germline V gene encodes CDR1 SGHTA and CDR2 FQGTGA. The CDR3 extends over 13 amino acids. V was clipped by 4 bases and J by 6 bases; unmatched bases: 2. The CDR3 DNA is TGTGCCAGCAGCTCGGGACAGGCCAATGAGCAGTTCTTC. It translates to CASSSGQANEQFF.

V usage is TRBV7-2 and J usage is TRBJ2-3; TRBD2 aligns across 8 bases. CDR1 SGHTA and CDR2 FQGNSA come from the germline V gene. The V segment lost 5 bases and the J segment 2 bases; nucleotides outside the gene matches: 6. The CDR3 contains 15 residues. The CDR3: CASSAWTSSTDTQYF. For the CDR3, the DNA is TGTGCCAGCAGCGCTTGGACTAGCTCCACAGATACGCAGTATTTT.

The CDR3, as DNA: TGTGCCACCAGCGATAGCTCCTACGAGCAGTACTTC. It codes for CATSDSSYEQYF. This chain connects TRBV6-6 to TRBJ2-7; D not resolved. The CDR3 contains 12 residues. Germline assignment: CDR1 MNHNY and CDR2 SVGAGI (reference sequence). V was trimmed by 10 bases and J by 0 bases, leaving 10 bases between them.

The chain uses TRBV29-1 and TRBJ2-3; the D gene is possibly TRBD1 (6 bases). The CDR3 sequence is 14 residues long. CDR1 is SQVTM and CDR2 is ANQGSEA in the germline V gene. Trimming cost V 4 bases and J 3 bases, with 14 bases left between them. This chain's CDR3 is CSVVQGRGTDTQYF. CDR3 DNA: TGCAGCGTTGTTCAGGGTAGGGGGACAGATACGCAGTATTTT.

The sample holds a few counts of this clone. The chain is built from TRBV2 and TRBJ2-7; the match to TRBD1 covers 7 bases. The germline CDR1 and CDR2 sequences are SNHLY and FYNNEI. The CDR3 extends over 13 amino acids. The V gene end was trimmed by 10 bases and the J gene end by 3 bases; junction bases not matched to a gene: 9. The CDR3 nucleotides are TGTGCCACCACACAGGGGCTGGACTACGAGCAGTACTTC. Translated: CATTQGLDYEQYF.

The genes are TRBV2 and TRBJ1-5, with D possibly matching TRBD1 (5 bases). This CDR3 is 14 amino acids long. The germline V gene encodes CDR1 SNHLY and CDR2 FYNNEI. V lost 4 bases, J lost 1 base, and 8 bases lay in between. CDR3 sequence reads: CASSGQISNQPQHF. CDR3 coding DNA: TGTGCCAGCAGTGGACAGATAAGCAATCAGCCCCAGCATTTT. The full variable domain, rest sourced from reference TRBV2 and TRBJ1-5, is EPEVTQTPSHQVTQMGQEVILRCVPISNHLYFYWYRQILGQKVEFLVSFYNNEISEKSEIFDDQFSVERPDGSNFTLKIRSTKLEDSAMYFCASSGQISNQPQHFGDGTRLSIL.

This chain links TRBV3-1 (or the pseudogene TRBV3-2) with TRBJ2-7, with D possibly TRBD1 on 7 matching bases. Germline V lookup: CDR1 LGHDT, CDR2 YNNKEL (reference sequence). Trimming removed 0 bases at V and 3 bases at J, with 15 bases between. CDR3 length: 16 residues. CDR3: CASSQDQGGNIYEQYF. The CDR3 DNA sequence: TGTGCCAGCAGCCAAGACCAGGGGGGAAACATCTACGAGCAGTACTTC.

The chain links TRBV5-6 to TRBJ2-2; the match to TRBD1 covers 9 bases. This CDR3 spans 16 amino acids. J lost 5 bases, V lost 0 bases, and 5 bases had no gene match. In germline, CDR1 is SGHDT, CDR2 YYEEEE. The CDR3 nucleotides are TGTGCCAGCAGCTTGGCCGGACAGGGGATAACCGGGGAGCTGTTTTTT. Amino acids: CASSLAGQGITGELFF.

This clone was seen just once. The chain combines TRBV5-6 with TRBJ1-2; the D gene is possibly TRBD1 (5 bases). This CDR3 is built from 12 residues. V was trimmed by 4 bases and J by 3 bases, leaving 7 bases between them. Germline CDR1 SGHDT, CDR2 YYEEEE. The CDR3 reads CASSPGDYGYTF. The CDR3 DNA follows: TGTGCCAGCAGCCCGGGGGACTATGGCTACACCTTC.

The chain has TRBV5-1 and TRBJ1-1; 9 bases line up with TRBD1. V lost 4 bases and J lost 10; bases outside the gene matches: 8. CDR3 length: 13 residues. Germline CDR1 is SGHRS and CDR2 is YFSETQ. CDR3 residues: CASSPGQGAVAFF. CDR3 sequence (DNA): TGCGCCAGCAGCCCGGGACAGGGCGCGGTAGCTTTCTTT.

V is TRBV18 and J is TRBJ1-2; 9 bases map to TRBD1. Germline CDR1 reads KGHSH; CDR2 reads LQKENI. Unmatched junction bases numbered 11, after V lost 2 bases and J lost 4 bases. The CDR3 spans 17 residues. The CDR3 DNA sequence: TGTGCCAGCTCACCATATCCTCCGGACAGGGGAATCTATGGCTACACCTTC. This codes for CASSPYPPDRGIYGYTF.

The V gene is TRBV30, the J gene TRBJ1-1; D perhaps matches TRBD1 (6 bases). Germline V gives CDR1 GTSNPN, CDR2 SVGIG (reference sequence). The V end lost 4 bases, the J end lost 4 bases, and 13 bases lay between the germline ends. This CDR3 region has 13 residues. CDR3 loop: CAWTEGVRTEAFF. CDR3 bases: TGTGCCTGGACCGAGGGGGTCCGCACTGAAGCTTTCTTT.

The V and J genes are TRBV21-1 and TRBJ2-2; the table's D call, TRBD1, has no DNA check behind it. TRBV21-1 is annotated as a pseudogene. The CDR3 covers 17 residues. CDR3 amino acids: CASSQREDRSETGELFF. CDR3 nucleotide sequence: TGTGCCAGCAGCCAAAGGGAGGACAGGTCCGAAACCGGGGAGCTGTTTTTT.

This sequence joins TRBV6-5 and TRBJ2-5; 16 bases agree with TRBD2. Germline-derived CDR1 and CDR2 are MNHEY and SVGAGI. This CDR3 is 15 amino acids long. V shed 6 bases and J 5 bases; nucleotides not matched to a gene: 3. As DNA, the CDR3 is TGTGCCAGCAGGGGGGGACTAGCGGGAGGGGAGACCCAGTACTTC. It is translated as CASRGGLAGGETQYF.

The chain is built from TRBV19 and TRBJ2-2, with TRBD1 identical over 7 bases. The germline V gene encodes CDR1 LNHDA and CDR2 SQIVND (reference sequence). Germline trimming cut 8 bases from V and 5 bases from J; bases unmatched to any gene: 5. The CDR3 has 13 residues. In nucleotides, the CDR3 is TGTGCCAGTCCCGACAGGGCGACCGGGGAGCTGTTTTTT. As protein: CASPDRATGELFF.

V and J are TRBV6-6 and TRBJ1-5, with 9 positions matching TRBD1. The CDR3 length is 16 residues. The germline V gene encodes CDR1 MNHNY and CDR2 SVGAGI (reference sequence). V shed 4 bases, J shed 2 bases, and the junction held 6 bases outside the gene matches. CDR3: CASSFHRDRGNQPQHF. The DNA for the CDR3 is TGTGCCAGCAGTTTTCACAGGGACAGGGGCAATCAGCCCCAGCATTTT.

The chain carries TRBV9 and TRBJ1-4; TRBD1 aligns across 8 bases. The CDR3 covers 16 residues. Germline V CDR1 and CDR2: SGDLS, YYNGEE. Losses at the gene ends were 4 bases for V and 7 bases for J; bases not matched to a gene: 12. CDR3 nucleotide sequence: TGTGCCAGCAGCTCGACGACAGGGGCCGGCAGTGAAAAACTGTTTTTT. Translated, it gives CASSSTTGAGSEKLFF. Combining the CDR3 with reference TRBV9 and TRBJ1-4 gives the whole variable domain DSGVTQTPKHLITATGQRVTLRCSPRSGDLSVYWYQQSLDQGLQFLIQYYNGEERAKGNILERFSAQQFPDLHSELNLSSLELGDSALYFCASSSTTGAGSEKLFFGSGTQLSVL.

This chain joins TRBV9 and TRBJ2-2; TRBD2 might be the D (5 bases). Trimming stripped 0 bases from V and 6 bases from J, with 21 bases between. Germline-derived CDR1 and CDR2 are SGDLS and YYNGEE. The CDR3 sequence is 18 residues long. The CDR3 is CASSVDLAQGGGAGELFF. The DNA of the CDR3 is TGTGCCAGCAGCGTAGATTTAGCCCAAGGCGGAGGTGCCGGGGAGCTGTTTTTT.

The rearrangement joins TRBV28 to TRBJ1-1; no clear D. Per germline, CDR1 MDHEN and CDR2 SYDVKM. Between the trimmed V and J ends, which lost 3 bases and 3 bases, there was a span of 11 bases. The CDR3 length is 14 residues. The CDR3 coding sequence is TGTGCCAGCAGTTTCACCGTTCGGGACACTGAAGCTTTCTTT. This sequence encodes CASSFTVRDTEAFF.

This clone was seen a few times. The genes are TRBV7-8 and TRBJ1-5; D ambiguous. Looked up from germline, CDR1 is SGHVS and CDR2 is FQNEAQ. V was shortened by 5 bases and J by 6 bases, with 17 bases between the two germline ends. The CDR3 runs to 15 residues. CDR3 DNA: TGTGCCAGCAGCCCTACCCCGGGAGGTTCTCAGCCCCAGCATTTT. This sequence encodes CASSPTPGGSQPQHF.

The chain couples TRBV5-1 to TRBJ2-7; maybe TRBD1 (6 bases). CDR1 is SGHRS and CDR2 is YFSETQ in the germline V gene. The CDR3 has 15 residues. The V and J ends lost 4 bases and 0 bases respectively, with 14 bases between them. In nucleotides, the CDR3 is TGCGCCAGCAGCCCCGGACAGATCAGCTCCTACGAGCAGTACTTC. Its translation: CASSPGQISSYEQYF.

This clone was recorded a few times. The chain employs TRBV3-1 (or the pseudogene TRBV3-2) and TRBJ2-3, with D tentatively TRBD2 (6 bases). V was pared by 1 base and J by 3 bases, with 8 bases between. Per germline, CDR1 LGHDT and CDR2 YNNKEL (reference sequence). CDR3 size: 14 residues. Here the CDR3 DNA reads TGTGCCAGCAGCCAAGGGCGGGGAACAGATACGCAGTATTTT. Protein: CASSQGRGTDTQYF.

V usage is TRBV28 and J usage is TRBJ1-5; 7 nucleotides line up with TRBD1. V dropped 6 bases and J dropped 7; count of bases not matched to a gene: 15. Germline V CDR1 and CDR2: MDHEN, SYDVKM. There are 16 residues in the CDR3. The CDR3 DNA sequence: TGTGCCAGCAGGTCCCCCTGGACAGGTTCAAGCCAGCCCCAGCATTTT. Translated, it gives CASRSPWTGSSQPQHF.

The chain carries TRBV28 and TRBJ1-2, with TRBD1 as a possible D gene (5 bases). CDR3 length: 12 amino acids. Germline V gene lookup returns CDR1 MDHEN and CDR2 SYDVKM. Trimming stripped 7 bases from V and 4 bases from J, with 10 bases between. The CDR3 sequence is CASTAGFYGYTF. CDR3 nucleotide sequence: TGTGCCAGCACTGCAGGGTTCTATGGCTACACCTTC.

The V and J genes are TRBV4-1 and TRBJ2-1; 9 bases map to TRBD2. Germline V gene sequence: CDR1 MGHRA, CDR2 YSYEKL. J lost 9 bases, V lost 6 bases, and 12 bases had no gene match. The CDR3 has 15 residues. In DNA form, the CDR3 reads TGCGCCAGCAGACCTCAGCGGGAGGTGGGCGGTGAGCAGTTCTTC. Protein sequence: CASRPQREVGGEQFF.

The rearrangement joins TRBV28 to TRBJ1-2; the match to TRBD1 covers 8 bases. The CDR3 has 18 amino acids. With V trimmed by 3 bases and J by 7 bases, 19 bases remained unmatched. Germline values: CDR1 MDHEN, CDR2 SYDVKM. CDR3 sequence reads: CASSFGGTRYRGSGGYTF. CDR3 DNA sequence: TGTGCCAGCAGTTTTGGTGGGACCCGATACAGGGGGAGTGGTGGCTACACCTTC.

The genes are TRBV28 and TRBJ2-1; 7 bases map to TRBD2. V shed 6 bases and J 3 bases; nucleotides not matched to a gene: 2. Germline CDR1 reads MDHEN; CDR2 reads SYDVKM. This CDR3 contains 13 residues. The CDR3 nucleotides are TGTGCCAGCAGAACGGGGGGCTACAATGAGCAGTTCTTC. Its protein product is CASRTGGYNEQFF.